One sample yielded the 8 T cell receptor beta chains listed below, sequenced in a study of blood T cell repertoires in COVID-19. This table comes from immunoSEQ multiplex PCR, and its TCRdb copy is limited to in-frame clones, with some not included. The data hold approximately 240,000 clones, with 75% to 85% observed a single time. Specimen: peripheral blood. The receptors shown here come from a human donor in a cohort sampled during active COVID-19.

This chain joins TRBV13 and TRBJ2-7, with 8 bases lining up with TRBD1. V gave up 7 bases and J gave up 0 bases; unmatched junction bases: 11. Germline loops: CDR1 PRHDT, CDR2 FYEKMQ (reference sequence). This CDR3 spans 16 amino acids. The CDR3 bases are TGTGCCAGCACCCGCGGCCGAGACAGGGGCTCCTACGAGCAGTACTTC. This codes for CASTRGRDRGSYEQYF.

CDR3 region: CASSETGVDGEAFF. CDR3 bases: TGCGCCAGCAGTGAAACAGGGGTGGACGGTGAAGCTTTCTTT. The chain couples TRBV10-1 to TRBJ1-1, with 7 nucleotides matching TRBD1. Per germline, CDR1 WNHNN and CDR2 SYGVQD (reference sequence). The CDR3 is 14 amino acids. With 3 bases clipped from V and 7 bases from J, the junction kept 8 bases outside the gene matches.

The genes are TRBV10-2 and TRBJ1-6, with 7 bases fitting TRBD1. V lost 8 bases and J lost 4; bases outside the gene matches: 8. Per germline, CDR1 WSHSY and CDR2 SAAADI. The CDR3 consists of 15 residues. This CDR3 is CASGPGTAYNSPLHF. Here the CDR3 DNA reads TGCGCCAGCGGTCCCGGGACAGCATATAATTCACCCCTCCACTTT.

V and J are TRBV9 and TRBJ2-5, with 10 bases identical to TRBD2. J gave up 3 bases and V 0 bases, and 5 bases lay outside the gene matches. CDR1 SGDLS and CDR2 YYNGEE come from the germline V gene. The CDR3 is 16 residues long. The CDR3 region has the DNA TGTGCCAGCAGCGTAGTACCCAGCGGGGGGGAAGAGACCCAGTACTTC. Translation: CASSVVPSGGEETQYF.

The rearrangement joins TRBV9 to TRBJ1-5; TRBD1 matches at 7 bases. Per germline, CDR1 SGDLS and CDR2 YYNGEE. Trimming removed 4 bases from V and 2 bases from J; junction bases left unmatched: 3. This CDR3 comprises 14 residues. In DNA form, the CDR3 reads TGTGCCAGCAGCCTCACAGGGGGCAATCAGCCCCAGCATTTT. Translation gives CASSLTGGNQPQHF.

This chain joins TRBV24-1 and TRBJ2-2; TRBD2 matches at 7 bases. J gave up 0 bases and V 4 bases, and 4 bases lay outside the gene matches. CDR1 and CDR2 (germline): KGHDR, SFDVKD. The length of the CDR3 is 16 residues. This CDR3 reads CATSDPGLSNTGELFF. CDR3 nucleotide sequence: TGTGCCACCAGTGACCCGGGACTATCGAACACCGGGGAGCTGTTTTTT.

This chain uses TRBV11-1 with TRBJ1-3, with 7 bases fitting TRBD1. The CDR3 contains 15 residues. Germline V gene lookup returns CDR1 SGHAT and CDR2 FQDESV (reference sequence). Trimming took 5 bases from V and 2 from J; bases not matched to a gene: 6. The CDR3 nucleotides are TGTGCCAGCAGCCGCACAGGGGAGCCTGGAAACACCATATATTTT. Its protein is CASSRTGEPGNTIYF.

The chain is built from TRBV2 and TRBJ2-3; 16 bases line up with TRBD2. V was clipped by 11 bases and J by 6 bases; unmatched bases: 8. CDR3 length: 15 amino acids. CDR1 is SNHLY, CDR2 FYNNEI, per germline. CDR3 loop: CASSGTSGGADTQYF. DNA of the CDR3: TGTGCCTCCAGCGGGACTAGCGGGGGGGCGGATACGCAGTATTTT.